This T cell receptor (beta chain) emerged from a study of T cells in Graves' hyperthyroidism and ophthalmopathy. Study-wide points: Most clonotypes that expanded in the thyroid above 0.001 also showed up in blood.

V lost 8 bases to trimming and J lost 5 bases; unmatched junction nucleotides: 5. Germline CDR1 MNHEY, CDR2 SVGEGT. CDR3 length equals 13 residues. There are many counts of this clonotype. Its cognate antigen is unknown. Patients showing uncontrolled infection, other autoimmune disease, pregnancy or lactation were ineligible. Clinicians diagnosed patients from clinical symptoms, serum thyroxine and TRAb, thyroid ultrasound and orbital computed tomography. Amplification yielded TCR beta CDR3 regions, with RNA transcripts as the source. A set of HTBI primers served as the primers for a first-round RT-PCR of the TCR CDR3. MiXCR, run by TCRdb on the multiplex PCR reads, gives a single entry per CDR3 protein. Of some 760,000 distinct CDR3 sequences listed, around 15% are singletons.

Sequenced input: blood. The V gene is TRBV6-2 or TRBV6-3, the J gene TRBJ2-5; 10 nucleotides match TRBD1. This receptor was taken from a woman aged 18-30 years with Graves' hyperthyroidism. CDR3 region: CASLRGQGETQYF. DNA for the CDR3: TGTGCCAGCCTAAGGGGACAGGGGGAGACCCAGTACTTC.